This TCR beta chain was recovered during a study of T cell clones after liver transplantation. Overall study context: A pre-transplant mixed lymphocyte reaction with TCRbeta sequencing defined graft-donor-reactive clones followed in post-transplant blood. Study results and caveats: A larger donor-reactive than third-party decline suggested partial antigen-specific deletion.

With V trimmed by 3 bases and J by 6 bases, 10 bases remained unmatched. This CDR3 is built from 16 residues. Germline V gives CDR1 SGDLS, CDR2 YYNGEE. For this clone: Its cognate antigen is unknown.

Some clones are missing from TCRdb's copy, which holds only in-frame ones; the method was immunoSEQ multiplex PCR. The sample records some 23,000 clones, approximately 71% being singletons. V is TRBV9 and J is TRBJ2-1; 9 bases line up with TRBD2. The clonotype was recovered from a human donor who received a liver transplant. This material consisted of CD4+ T cells from blood, taken before liver transplant. CDR3 bases: TGTGCCAGCAGCGATCGAGCGGGAGGACGGGGCAATGAGCAGTTCTTC. Translated: CASSDRAGGRGNEQFF.